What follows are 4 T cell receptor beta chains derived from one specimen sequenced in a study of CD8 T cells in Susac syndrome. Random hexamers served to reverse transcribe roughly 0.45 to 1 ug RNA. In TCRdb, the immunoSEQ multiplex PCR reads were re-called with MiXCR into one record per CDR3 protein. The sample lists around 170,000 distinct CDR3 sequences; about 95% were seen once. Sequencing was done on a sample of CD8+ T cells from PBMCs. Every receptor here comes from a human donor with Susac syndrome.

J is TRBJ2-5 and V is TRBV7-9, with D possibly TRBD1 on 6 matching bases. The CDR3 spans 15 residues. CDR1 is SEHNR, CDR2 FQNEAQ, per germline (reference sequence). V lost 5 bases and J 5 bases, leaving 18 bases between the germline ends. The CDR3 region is CASSQRRQGRETQYF. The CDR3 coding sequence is TGTGCCAGCAGCCAACGTCGTCAGGGGCGTGAGACCCAGTACTTC.

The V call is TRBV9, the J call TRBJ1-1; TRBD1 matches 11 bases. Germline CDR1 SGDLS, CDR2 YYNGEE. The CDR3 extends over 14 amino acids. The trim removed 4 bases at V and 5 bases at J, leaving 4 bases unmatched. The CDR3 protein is CASSKGQGETEAFF. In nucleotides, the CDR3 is TGTGCCAGCAGCAAGGGACAGGGGGAAACTGAAGCTTTCTTT.

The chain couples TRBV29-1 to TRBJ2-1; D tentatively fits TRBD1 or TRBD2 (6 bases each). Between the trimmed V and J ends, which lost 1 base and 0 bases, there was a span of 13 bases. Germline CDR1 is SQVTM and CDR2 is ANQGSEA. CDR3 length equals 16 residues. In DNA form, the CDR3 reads TGCAGCGTTGAAGTGGGGGGCCCTCACTCCTACAATGAGCAGTTCTTC. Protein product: CSVEVGGPHSYNEQFF.

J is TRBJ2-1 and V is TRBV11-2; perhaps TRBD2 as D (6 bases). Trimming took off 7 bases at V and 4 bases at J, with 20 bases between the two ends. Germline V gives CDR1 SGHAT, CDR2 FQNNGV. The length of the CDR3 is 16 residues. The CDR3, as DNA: TGTGCCAGCACCCACAATGCGGGACGGGAATACAATGAGCAGTTCTTC. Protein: CASTHNAGREYNEQFF.